Below, 5 T cell receptor beta chains from the same sample are listed, as sequenced in a study of blood T cell repertoires in COVID-19. Repertoires were generated with immunoSEQ multiplex PCR, while TCRdb's copy carries only in-frame clones and drops some. The profile covers roughly 130,000 clones, with about 80% appearing a single time and around 17% taken by the ten largest. Material for sequencing was peripheral blood. The receptors were gathered from a woman aged 45-59 years with acute or convalescent COVID-19.

There are a few counts of this clone. The genes are TRBV6-5 and TRBJ1-1; 7 nucleotides align to TRBD1. The V gene's germline CDR1 is MNHEY and CDR2 SVGAGI. The CDR3 consists of 13 residues. J gave up 3 bases and V 6 bases, and 4 bases lay outside the gene matches. Here the CDR3 DNA reads TGTGCCAGCAGACAGGGGATAGACACTGAAGCTTTCTTT. Translating it yields CASRQGIDTEAFF.

The V gene is TRBV19, the J gene TRBJ1-3; D gene uncertain. The CDR3 sequence is 14 residues long. Looked up from germline, CDR1 is LNHDA and CDR2 is SQIVND (reference sequence). V dropped 1 base and J dropped 2 bases, with 6 bases sitting between them. For the CDR3, the DNA is TGTGCCAGTAGTATAGCAGGCACTGGAAACACCATATATTTT. Protein sequence: CASSIAGTGNTIYF.

This chain links TRBV2 with TRBJ1-5; D is perhaps TRBD1 (6 bases). V shed 8 bases and J shed 3 bases, with 11 bases lying between them. CDR1 is SNHLY and CDR2 is FYNNEI in the germline V gene. CDR3 size: 13 residues. The chain's CDR3 is CASSGDVNQPQHF. The DNA of the CDR3 is TGTGCCAGCTCAGGGGACGTCAATCAGCCCCAGCATTTT.

The rearrangement joins TRBV5-1 to TRBJ1-2, with a weak D call TRBD1 (5 bases). The V and J ends lost 0 bases and 5 bases respectively, with 11 bases between them. Germline CDR1 and CDR2: SGHRS and YFSETQ. CDR3 length equals 14 residues. The CDR3 loop reads CASSLGGQGYGYTF. CDR3 nucleotides: TGCGCCAGCAGCTTGGGGGGCCAAGGGTATGGCTACACCTTC.

The rearrangement links TRBV11-2 to TRBJ2-2; D is perhaps TRBD1 (5 bases). Trimming pared 5 bases from V and 5 bases from J, leaving 9 bases between. The V gene's germline CDR1 is SGHAT and CDR2 FQNNGV. The CDR3 loop spans 13 amino acids. The CDR3 DNA reads as TGTGCCAGCAGCGTAAGGGGAACCGGGGAGCTGTTTTTT. This sequence encodes CASSVRGTGELFF.